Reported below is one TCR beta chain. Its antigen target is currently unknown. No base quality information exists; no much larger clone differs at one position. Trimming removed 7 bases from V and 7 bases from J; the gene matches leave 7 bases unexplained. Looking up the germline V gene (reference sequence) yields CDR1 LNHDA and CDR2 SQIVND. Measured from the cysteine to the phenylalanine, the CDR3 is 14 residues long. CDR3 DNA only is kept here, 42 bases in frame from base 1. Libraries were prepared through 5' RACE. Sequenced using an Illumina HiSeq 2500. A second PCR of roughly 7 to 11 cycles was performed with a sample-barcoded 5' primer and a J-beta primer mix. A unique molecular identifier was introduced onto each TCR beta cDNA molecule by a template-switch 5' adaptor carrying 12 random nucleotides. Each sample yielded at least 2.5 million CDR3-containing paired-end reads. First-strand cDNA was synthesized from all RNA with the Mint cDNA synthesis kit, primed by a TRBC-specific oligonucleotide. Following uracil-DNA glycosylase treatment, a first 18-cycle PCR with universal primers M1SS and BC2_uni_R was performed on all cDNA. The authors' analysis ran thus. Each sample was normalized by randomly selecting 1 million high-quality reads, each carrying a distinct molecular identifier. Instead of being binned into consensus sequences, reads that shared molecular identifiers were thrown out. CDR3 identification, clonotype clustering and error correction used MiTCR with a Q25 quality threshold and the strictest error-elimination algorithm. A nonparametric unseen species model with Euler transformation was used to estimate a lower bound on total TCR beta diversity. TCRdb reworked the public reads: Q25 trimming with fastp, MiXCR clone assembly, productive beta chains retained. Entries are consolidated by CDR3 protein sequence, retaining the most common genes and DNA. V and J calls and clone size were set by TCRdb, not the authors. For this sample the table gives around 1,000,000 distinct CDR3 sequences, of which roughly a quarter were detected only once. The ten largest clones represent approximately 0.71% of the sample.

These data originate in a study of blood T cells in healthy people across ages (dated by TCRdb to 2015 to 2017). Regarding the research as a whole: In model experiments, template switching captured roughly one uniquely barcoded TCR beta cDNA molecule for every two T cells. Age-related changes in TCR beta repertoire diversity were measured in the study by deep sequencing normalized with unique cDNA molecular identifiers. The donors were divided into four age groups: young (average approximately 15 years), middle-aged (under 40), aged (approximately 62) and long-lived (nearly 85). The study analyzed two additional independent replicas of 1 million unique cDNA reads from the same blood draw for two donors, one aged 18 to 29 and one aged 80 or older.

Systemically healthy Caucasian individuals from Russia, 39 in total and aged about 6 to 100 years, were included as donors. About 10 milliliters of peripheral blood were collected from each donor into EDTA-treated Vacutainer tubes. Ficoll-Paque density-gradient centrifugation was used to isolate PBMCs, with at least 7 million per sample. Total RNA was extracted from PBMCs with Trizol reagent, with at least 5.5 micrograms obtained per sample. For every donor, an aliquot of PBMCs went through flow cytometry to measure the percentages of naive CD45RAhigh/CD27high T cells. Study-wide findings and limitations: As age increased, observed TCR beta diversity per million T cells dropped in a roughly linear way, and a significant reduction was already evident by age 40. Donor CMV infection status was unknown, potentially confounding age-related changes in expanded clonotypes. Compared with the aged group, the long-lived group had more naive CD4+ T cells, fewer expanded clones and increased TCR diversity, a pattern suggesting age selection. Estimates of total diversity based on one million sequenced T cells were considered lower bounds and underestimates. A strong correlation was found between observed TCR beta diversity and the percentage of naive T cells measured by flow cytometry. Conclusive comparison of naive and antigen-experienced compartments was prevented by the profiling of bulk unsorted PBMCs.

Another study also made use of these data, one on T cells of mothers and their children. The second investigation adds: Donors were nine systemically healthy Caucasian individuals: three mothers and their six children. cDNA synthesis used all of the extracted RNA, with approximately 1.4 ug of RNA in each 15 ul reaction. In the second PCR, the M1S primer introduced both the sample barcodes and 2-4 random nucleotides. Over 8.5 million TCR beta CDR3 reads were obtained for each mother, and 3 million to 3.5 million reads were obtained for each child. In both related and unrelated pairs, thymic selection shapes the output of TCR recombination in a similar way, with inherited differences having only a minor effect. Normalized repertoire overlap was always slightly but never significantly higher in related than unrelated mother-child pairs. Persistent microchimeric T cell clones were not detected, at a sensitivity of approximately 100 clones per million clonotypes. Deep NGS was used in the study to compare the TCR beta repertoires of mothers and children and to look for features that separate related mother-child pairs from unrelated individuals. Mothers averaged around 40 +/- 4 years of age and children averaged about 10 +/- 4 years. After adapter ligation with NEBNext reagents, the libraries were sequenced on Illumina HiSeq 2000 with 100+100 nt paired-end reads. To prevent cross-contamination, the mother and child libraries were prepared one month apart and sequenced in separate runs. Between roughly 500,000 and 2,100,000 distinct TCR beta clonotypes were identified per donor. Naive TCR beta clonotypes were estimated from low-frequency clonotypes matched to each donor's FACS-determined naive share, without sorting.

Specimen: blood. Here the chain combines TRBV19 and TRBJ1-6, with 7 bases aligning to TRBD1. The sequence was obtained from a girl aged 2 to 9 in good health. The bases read TGTGCCAGTAAGTGGGGACAGCAGAATTCACCCCTCCACTTT. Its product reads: CASKWGQQNSPLHF.